This T cell receptor (beta chain) was retrieved from a study of beta chain features in type 1 diabetes. Per the germline V gene, CDR1 is GTSNPN and CDR2 is SVGIG (reference sequence). V lost 0 bases, J lost 7 bases, and 6 bases lay in between. The CDR3 loop spans 11 amino acids. Study conclusions and caveats: A moderate, significant TCRB CDR3 shortening appeared in type 1 diabetes across four CD4+ subsets.

Remarks on this clone: The target antigen is unknown.

What was sequenced were expressed TCRB transcripts, since all of the isolated RNA had been reverse transcribed. Using immunoSEQ multiplex PCR, the repertoire was profiled, and TCRdb retains in-frame clones only, with some absent. The sample contains roughly 260,000 clones, around 21% of which appear only once. The rearrangement uses TRBV30 and TRBJ1-1; no firm D call. Source material: naive CD4+ T cells from blood. This sequence was found in a woman aged 40 to 50 with type 1 diabetes. The CDR3 reads CAWSVPVEAFF. The CDR3 bases are TGTGCCTGGAGTGTACCGGTTGAAGCTTTCTTT.